This record concerns one T cell receptor (beta chain) sequence. Authors' processing steps: By means of reference gene primer amplification, nucleated cell counts were estimated. Method: immunoSEQ multiplex PCR; TCRdb's copy keeps in-frame clones and lacks some. V and J calls and clone size are copied from that table; D and trimming were computed from the DNA. The sample holds fewer than 250,000 clones, over 80% seen once. The sample belongs to a study of blood T cell repertoires in COVID-19. The V end was cut by 4 bases, the J end by 0 bases, with 13 bases between. Germline values: CDR1 SGHRS, CDR2 YFSETQ. This CDR3 comprises 15 residues.

The V and J genes are TRBV5-1 and TRBJ1-2; tentative D call: TRBD1 (5 bases). Source material: peripheral blood. This sequence was found in a man aged 30 to 45 with COVID-19, enrolled during active disease. The CDR3 DNA sequence: TGCGCCAGCAGCCCCACAGGAACCACTAACTATGGCTACACCTTC. Its translation is CASSPTGTTNYGYTF.